This T cell receptor beta chain came from a study of siplizumab effects on memory and regulatory T cells. Method: immunoSEQ multiplex PCR; TCRdb's copy keeps in-frame clones and lacks some. In the table there are 100,000 or so clones, 90% to 95% of which are singletons. This CDR3 contains 13 residues. The V gene's germline CDR1 is GTSNPN and CDR2 SVGIG (reference sequence). Trimming stripped 3 bases from V and 3 bases from J, with 8 bases between. The TCR comes from a human donor in good health. This chain joins TRBV30 and TRBJ2-2; no definite D call. Specimen: Tregs sorted from blood. The chain's CDR3 is CAWSPSDTGELFF. CDR3 coding DNA: TGTGCCTGGAGCCCAAGTGACACCGGGGAGCTGTTTTTT.